Listed below are T cell receptor beta chains from one sample, sequenced in a study of OX40 agonist ivuxolimab in advanced cancers. Only in-frame clones appear in the TCRdb table, and some are missing; sequencing was by immunoSEQ multiplex PCR. The data contain some 90,000 clones, around 87% of them seen just once; the ten biggest clones take up more than 4%. The input for sequencing was CD4+ or CD8+ T cells sorted from blood, taken in a trial of the OX40 agonist ivuxolimab. Source of these receptors: an adult with an advanced solid tumor such as melanoma, head and neck, liver or kidney cancer. CDR3s include the opening cysteine and the closing phenylalanine or tryptophan. D genes are given only for firm matches. Only some rows state a clone size, as once, few, many or a class for expanded clones.

j_gene,abundance,v_gene,d_gene,CDR3aa,CDR3nt
TRBJ2-2,.,TRBV11-2,.,CASSPRTDGELFF,TGTGCCAGCAGCCCCCGGACAGACGGGGAGCTGTTTTTT
TRBJ2-7,.,TRBV7-8,TRBD2,CASSRAGTSGRVPYEQYF,TGTGCCAGCAGCAGAGCCGGGACTAGCGGGAGGGTCCCCTACGAGCAGTACTTC
TRBJ1-6,.,TRBV15,.,CATAGASSYNSPLHF,TGTGCCACCGCGGGGGCCAGCTCCTATAATTCACCCCTCCACTTT
TRBJ1-2,.,TRBV4-3,TRBD1,CASSQVGRQGGRYGYTF,TGCGCCAGCAGCCAAGTCGGCCGACAGGGAGGTCGCTATGGCTACACCTTC
TRBJ2-1,.,TRBV27,.,CASSFLSATRNEQFF,TGTGCCAGCAGTTTTCTGTCAGCTACGCGCAATGAGCAGTTCTTC
TRBJ1-6,.,TRBV5-1,.,CASSPEGLQVASPLHF,TGCGCCAGCAGCCCGGAGGGCCTCCAAGTGGCCTCACCCCTCCACTTT
TRBJ2-1,.,TRBV7-6,.,CASSLLGTMIYNEQFF,TGTGCCAGCAGCTTATTGGGGACGATGATCTACAATGAGCAGTTCTTC
TRBJ1-2,.,TRBV6-1,.,CASMTASRYYGYTF,TGTGCCAGCATGACTGCCAGCCGATACTATGGCTACACCTTC
TRBJ2-7,.,TRBV5-6,TRBD2,CASSLKGGRLAGVEQYF,TGTGCCAGCAGCTTGAAGGGGGGAAGACTAGCGGGAGTCGAGCAGTACTTC
TRBJ2-1,.,TRBV11-2,.,CASSLGVAREQFF,TGTGCCAGCAGCCTAGGGGTAGCGAGAGAGCAGTTCTTC
TRBJ2-7,.,TRBV28,.,CASSISGLPYEQYF,TGTGCCAGCAGCATTAGCGGCCTACCCTACGAGCAGTACTTC
TRBJ2-7,.,TRBV10-1,.,CASSDLAEGQYF,TGCGCCAGCAGTGACCTGGCCGAGGGGCAGTACTTC
TRBJ2-5,.,TRBV27,.,CASGRGIYQETQYF,TGTGCCAGCGGCCGAGGCATTTACCAAGAGACCCAGTACTTC
TRBJ2-3,few,TRBV18,.,CASSPPGTDTQYF,TGTGCCAGCTCACCTCCAGGGACAGATACGCAGTATTTT
TRBJ1-1,.,TRBV19,.,CASSIRGWVTEAFF,TGTGCCAGTAGTATAAGGGGTTGGGTCACTGAAGCTTTCTTT
TRBJ1-1,.,TRBV19,TRBD1,CASRRGRTPTEAFF,TGTGCCAGCCGCAGGGGGCGGACGCCCACTGAAGCTTTCTTT
TRBJ2-2,.,TRBV7-9,.,CASSLLSNTGELFF,TGTGCCAGCAGCTTGCTTAGCAACACCGGGGAGCTGTTTTTT
TRBJ1-1,medium-sized,TRBV11-2,.,CASSFREGTEAFF,TGTGCCAGCAGCTTTCGAGAGGGCACTGAAGCTTTCTTT
TRBJ2-3,.,TRBV7-6,TRBD2,CASSLVAGETDTQYF,TGTGCCAGCAGCTTAGTCGCGGGAGAAACAGATACGCAGTATTTT
TRBJ2-1,once,TRBV7-9,.,CASSTQVHEQFF,TGTGCCAGCAGCACCCAGGTCCATGAGCAGTTCTTC
TRBJ2-7,.,TRBV7-2,TRBD2,CASSFGTSGSGYEQYF,TGTGCCAGCAGCTTCGGGACTAGCGGGAGTGGGTACGAGCAGTACTTC
TRBJ1-1,.,TRBV2,TRBD1,CASSERETGTEAFF,TGTGCCAGCAGTGAAAGAGAGACAGGGACTGAAGCTTTCTTT
TRBJ2-2,.,TRBV10-3,.,CAMGGNTGELFF,TGTGCCATGGGAGGGAACACCGGGGAGCTGTTTTTT
TRBJ2-7,.,TRBV5-1,.,CASSLEGRSYEQYF,TGCGCCAGCAGCTTGGAGGGAAGGAGCTACGAGCAGTACTTC
TRBJ1-1,.,TRBV11-3,TRBD1,CASSLVVGQGTEAFF,TGTGCCAGCAGCTTAGTAGTTGGACAGGGGACTGAAGCTTTCTTT
TRBJ2-6,.,TRBV27,.,CASSGPGGANVLTF,TGTGCCAGCAGTGGCCCAGGGGGGGCCAACGTCCTGACTTTC
TRBJ2-1,.,TRBV2,.,CASAPTGQSRDEQFF,TGTGCCAGCGCTCCCACCGGGCAGTCGAGAGATGAGCAGTTCTTC
TRBJ1-3,.,TRBV11-2,TRBD1,CASSLDRGNTIYF,TGTGCCAGCAGCTTGGACAGGGGAAACACCATATATTTT
TRBJ1-1,.,TRBV5-5,.,CASSPNDRPSGAFF,TGTGCCAGCAGCCCTAATGACAGGCCCTCGGGAGCTTTCTTT